This TCR beta chain was found in a study of T cell responses to AZD1222 COVID-19 vaccine. TCRdb's copy holds only in-frame clones and misses some; the assay was immunoSEQ multiplex PCR. In the table there are about 170,000 clones, around 90% of which are singletons. In the case of this clone: Its antigen is not known.

General observations from the study: Regions 160-218 and 743-854 dominated among vaccine-associated CD4 TCRs spanning spike. Reportedly, nearly half of unique spike TCRs recognized epitopes outside B.1.351/B.1.1.7 mutations.

This CDR3 has 18 residues. Germline CDR1 reads SGHDT; CDR2 reads YYEEEE. The V gene end was trimmed by 3 bases and the J gene end by 0 bases; junction bases not matched to a gene: 7. This TCR came from an adult in good health. J is TRBJ1-6 and V is TRBV5-6, with 9 nucleotides matching TRBD1. The material sequenced was peripheral blood, taken on day 0 of AZD1222 vaccination. CDR3 residues: CASSSWDRASSYNSPLHF. CDR3 DNA sequence: TGTGCCAGCAGCTCTTGGGACAGGGCAAGCTCCTATAATTCACCCCTCCACTTT.